The present T cell receptor beta chain was sequenced within a study of blood T cells in healthy people across ages (dated by TCRdb to 2013 to 2016). As for the study more broadly: In model experiments, roughly one uniquely barcoded TCR beta cDNA molecule per two T cells was captured by template switching. The study measured age-related changes in TCR beta repertoire diversity using deep sequencing normalized with unique cDNA molecular identifiers. The donors were split into four age groups: young (average 16 years), middle-aged (more than 35), aged (approximately 60) and long-lived (under 90). For two donors (one aged 18 to 30 and one aged 80 or older), the study analyzed two additional independent replicas of 1 million unique cDNA reads from the same blood draw.

Donors were around 37 systemically healthy Caucasian individuals from Russia aged roughly 6 to 95 years. Each donor gave ten milliliters of peripheral blood, drawn into EDTA-treated Vacutainer tubes. Ficoll-Paque density-gradient centrifugation was used to isolate PBMCs, with at least 7 million obtained per sample. Trizol reagent was used to extract total RNA from the PBMCs, yielding at least 6 micrograms per sample. The percentages of naive CD45RAhigh/CD27high T cells were determined by flow cytometry on a PBMC aliquot from every donor. Receptor amplification or capture employed 5' RACE. Sequencing instrument: Illumina HiSeq 2500. A second PCR of roughly 7 to 11 cycles was performed with a sample-barcoded 5' primer and a J-beta primer mix. A unique molecular identifier was introduced onto each TCR beta cDNA molecule by a template-switch 5' adaptor carrying 12 random nucleotides. At least 3 million CDR3-containing paired-end reads were obtained from each sample. All of the RNA was converted into first-strand cDNA using the Mint cDNA synthesis kit, with a TRBC-specific oligonucleotide serving as the primer. Following uracil-DNA glycosylase treatment, a first 18-cycle PCR with universal primers M1SS and BC2_uni_R was performed on all cDNA. In the original analysis: For normalization, 1 million high-quality reads, each with a distinct molecular identifier, were randomly selected from each sample. Reads sharing molecular identifiers were discarded rather than binned into consensus sequences. MiTCR, set to a Q25 quality threshold and the strictest error-elimination algorithm, was used for CDR3 identification, clonotype clustering and error correction. A nonparametric unseen species model using Euler transformation provided a lower-bound estimate of total TCR beta diversity. TCRdb reran the public reads through fastp at Q25 and MiXCR, keeping productive beta chains. CDR3 protein duplicates are merged, each entry listing the most common genes and DNA. TCRdb's processing, not the authors', yielded these V and J calls. The sample includes more than 500,000 distinct CDR3 sequences, with around 27% observed a single time. Together, the top ten hold approximately 3.7% of the sample.

Trimming costs V 5 bases and J 7 bases, and their ends lie 15 bases apart. The CDR3 sequence holds 14 residues, the cysteine and phenylalanine included. Of the read, only the CDR3 DNA is kept; its 42 bases are in frame from base 1. As encoded in the germline V gene, CDR1 is SNHLY while CDR2 is FYNNEI. Broad study findings and their caveats: Compared with the aged group, the long-lived group had more naive CD4+ T cells, fewer expanded clones and increased TCR diversity, a pattern suggesting age selection. As age increased, observed TCR beta diversity per million T cells dropped in a roughly linear way, and a significant reduction was already evident by age around 41. Observed TCR beta diversity correlated strongly with the percentage of naive T cells measured by flow cytometry. Because the CMV infection status of the donors was unknown, age-related changes in expanded clonotypes may potentially have been confounded. Total diversity estimates from one million sequenced T cells were considered lower bounds and underestimates. Bulk unsorted PBMC profiling prevented conclusive comparison of naive and antigen-experienced compartments.

This clonotype was observed a handful of times. Its antigen specificity is not known. Per-base qualities were not stored, and no clone one base away is much larger. Separately, the same data were catalogued under a study of T cells of mothers and their children. As that second paper reports: Nine systemically healthy Caucasian individuals, comprising three mothers and their six children, were included as donors. cDNA synthesis consumed the entire amount of extracted RNA, loaded at approximately 1.6 ug RNA in each 15 ul reaction. In the second PCR, the M1S primer added sample barcodes and 2-4 random nucleotides. Each mother yielded over 9 million TCR beta CDR3 reads and each child 2.5 million to 3 million reads. TCR recombination output is similarly shaped by thymic selection in related and unrelated pairs, with a minor effect exerted by inherited differences. Normalized repertoire overlap was always slightly but never significantly higher in related than unrelated mother-child pairs. With a sensitivity of about 100 clones per million clonotypes, no persistent microchimeric T cell clones were detected. The study used deep NGS to compare TCR beta repertoires of mothers and children, seeking features distinguishing related mother-child pairs from unrelated individuals. On average, the children were approximately 12 +/- 4 years old, while the mothers were approximately 41 +/- 4 years old. Libraries were sequenced on Illumina HiSeq 2000 with 100+100 nt paired-end reads after adapter ligation with NEBNext reagents. Mother and child libraries were prepared a month apart and sequenced in separate runs to prevent cross-contamination. Each donor had between 500,000 and 2,000,000 distinct TCR beta clonotypes identified. Naive TCR beta clonotypes were estimated from low-frequency clonotypes matched to each donor's FACS-determined naive share, without sorting.

Sequencing was carried out using blood. The V and J segments used are TRBV2 and TRBJ2-1; no confident D gene assignment can be made. This receptor was taken from a boy between 2 and 10 years old in good health. The CDR3 loop reads CASSRLVTANEQFF. The base sequence is TGTGCCAGCAGTCGGCTCGTAACAGCAAATGAGCAGTTCTTC. The CDR3, completed at both ends by the reference TRBV2 and TRBJ2-1 genes, gives the full variable domain EPEVTQTPSHQVTQMGQEVILRCVPISNHLYFYWYRQILGQKVEFLVSFYNNEISEKSEIFDDQFSVERPDGSNFTLKIRSTKLEDSAMYFCASSRLVTANEQFFGPGTRLTVL.